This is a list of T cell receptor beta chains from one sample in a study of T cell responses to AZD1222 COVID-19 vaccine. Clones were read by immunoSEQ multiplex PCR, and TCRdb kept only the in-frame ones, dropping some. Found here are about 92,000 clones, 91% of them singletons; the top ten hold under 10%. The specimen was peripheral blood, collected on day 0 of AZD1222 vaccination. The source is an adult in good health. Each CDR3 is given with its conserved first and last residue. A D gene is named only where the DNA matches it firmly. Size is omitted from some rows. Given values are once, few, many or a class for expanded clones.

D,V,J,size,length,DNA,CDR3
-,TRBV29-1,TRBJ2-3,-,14,TGCAGCGTTGAGGGAGACACAAACACAGATACGCAGTATTTT,CSVEGDTNTDTQYF
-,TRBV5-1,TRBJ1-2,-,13,TGCGCCAGCAGCTTGGCCAGGGACTATGGCTACACCTTC,CASSLARDYGYTF
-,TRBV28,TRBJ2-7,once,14,TGTGCCAGCAGTTCCCATAGCCAAGACTACGAGCAGTACTTC,CASSSHSQDYEQYF
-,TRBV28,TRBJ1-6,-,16,TGTGCCAGCAGTTTACACGGGACCTCCTATAATTCACCCCTCCACTTT,CASSLHGTSYNSPLHF
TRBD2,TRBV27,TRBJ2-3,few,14,TGTGCCACCGGACTAGCGGGAGTCACAGATACGCAGTATTTT,CATGLAGVTDTQYF
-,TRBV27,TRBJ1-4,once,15,TGTGCCAGCAGTTTATCTGTCAGGGGCTGGGAAAAACTGTTTTTT,CASSLSVRGWEKLFF
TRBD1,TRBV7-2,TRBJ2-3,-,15,TGTGCCAGCAGCTTAGGGGGACAGCCCACAGATACGCAGTATTTT,CASSLGGQPTDTQYF
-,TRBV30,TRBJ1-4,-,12,TGTGCCTGGAGTGTATTCTCGGAAAAACTGTTTTTT,CAWSVFSEKLFF
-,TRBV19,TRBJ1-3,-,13,TGTGCCAGTAGGGTACTCCCCGGAAACACCATATATTTT,CASRVLPGNTIYF
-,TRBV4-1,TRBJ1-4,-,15,TGCGCCAGCGCCACCTTATGGGGGACTAATGAAAAACTGTTTTTT,CASATLWGTNEKLFF
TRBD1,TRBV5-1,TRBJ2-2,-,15,TGCGCCAGCAGCTTTGGAGACAGGGGCACCGGGGAGCTGTTTTTT,CASSFGDRGTGELFF
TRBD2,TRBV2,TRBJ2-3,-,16,TGTGCCAGCAGTGAAAGGGCTAGCGGGAGCGCAGATACGCAGTATTTT,CASSERASGSADTQYF
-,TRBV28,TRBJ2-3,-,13,TGTGCCAGCAGTTTAGATAGCACAGATACGCAGTATTTT,CASSLDSTDTQYF
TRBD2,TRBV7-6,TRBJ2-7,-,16,TGTGCCAGCAGCTACGGGACTAGCGGGAAATCCTACGAGCAGTACTTC,CASSYGTSGKSYEQYF
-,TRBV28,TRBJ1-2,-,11,TGTGCCAGCAGTAAGAACTATGGCTACACCTTC,CASSKNYGYTF
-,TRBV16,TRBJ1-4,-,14,TGTGCCAGCAGCCAAGCCGTAAGGCGAGAAAAACTGTTTTTT,CASSQAVRREKLFF
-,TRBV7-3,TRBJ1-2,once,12,TGTGCCAGCAGCTTATACGGGACCGGCTACACCTTC,CASSLYGTGYTF
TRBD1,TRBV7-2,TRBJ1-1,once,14,TGTGCCAGCAGCTATACAGGGGGGGGAACTGAAGCTTTCTTT,CASSYTGGGTEAFF
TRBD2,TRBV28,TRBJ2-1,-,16,TGTGCCAGCAGTTTTGGGGGTAGCGGGATGGGTAGGGAGCAGTTCTTC,CASSFGGSGMGREQFF
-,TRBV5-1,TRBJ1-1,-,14,TGCGCCAGCAGGCGGGAGGGCAGAGGGACTGAAGCTTTCTTT,CASRREGRGTEAFF
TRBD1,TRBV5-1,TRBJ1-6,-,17,TGCGCCAGCAGCTCCTCTACCGGGACAGGGTTAAATTCACCCCTCCACTTT,CASSSSTGTGLNSPLHF
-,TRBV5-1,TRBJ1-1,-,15,TGCGCCAGCAGCTTGGCCCAGGGTCAGAACACTGAAGCTTTCTTT,CASSLAQGQNTEAFF
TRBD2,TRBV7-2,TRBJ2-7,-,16,TGTGCCAGCAGCTTAGTGGCAGCGGGGGGTGCCTACGAGCAGTACTTC,CASSLVAAGGAYEQYF
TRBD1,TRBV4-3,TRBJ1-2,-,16,TGCGCCAGCAGCCAAGATATTGGGGACAGGCCCTATGGCTACACCTTC,CASSQDIGDRPYGYTF
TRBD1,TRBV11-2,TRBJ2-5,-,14,TGTGCCAGCAGCCCCACCGGACAGGGGCAGACCCAGTACTTC,CASSPTGQGQTQYF
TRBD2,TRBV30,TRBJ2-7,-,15,TGTGCCTGGAGGGGGCTAGCGGGAGGTGACTACGAGCAGTACTTC,CAWRGLAGGDYEQYF
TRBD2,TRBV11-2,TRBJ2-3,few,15,TGTGCCAGCAGCCGGACTAGCGGGGGTGTAGATACGCAGTATTTT,CASSRTSGGVDTQYF
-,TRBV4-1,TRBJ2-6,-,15,TGCGCCAGCAGCCAAGCGGGGACTGGGGCCAACGTCCTGACTTTC,CASSQAGTGANVLTF
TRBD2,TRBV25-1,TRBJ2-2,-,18,TGTGCCAGCAGTGAATTCGGTATCTTCGCGGGAGGTCCCGGGGAGCTGTTTTTT,CASSEFGIFAGGPGELFF
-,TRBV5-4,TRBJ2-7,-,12,TGTGCCAGCAGGGACAGCTCCTACGAGCAGTACTTC,CASRDSSYEQYF
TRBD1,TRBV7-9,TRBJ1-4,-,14,TGTGCCAGCAGCTTAGGACAGGGGAATGAAAAACTGTTTTTT,CASSLGQGNEKLFF
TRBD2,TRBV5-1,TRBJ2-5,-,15,TGCGCCAGCAGCTTCCCGGGACTAACCAAAGAGACCCAGTACTTC,CASSFPGLTKETQYF
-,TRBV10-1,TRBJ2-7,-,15,TGCGCCAGCAGTGACCAGACTAGTTTAGGGCCCGAGCAGTACTTC,CASSDQTSLGPEQYF
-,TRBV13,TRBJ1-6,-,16,TGTGCCAGCAGCCGGACGGGAAGACAGGCAAGTTCACCCCTCCACTTT,CASSRTGRQASSPLHF